This T cell receptor beta chain appears in the sequencing data of a study of OX40 agonist ivuxolimab in advanced cancers. Background on the study: Prior checkpoint blockade (anti-PD-1, anti-PD-L1 or anti-CTLA-4) was permitted; approximately 40% had it.

As regards this clone: Its antigen is unidentified.

Study results and limitations: The expanded peripheral T cells' antigen specificity was not determined. More expanded clones were seen, on average, in CD8+ T cells than in CD4+. Clonal expansion was seen in CD4+ and CD8+ blood T cells by week 6 at 0.1 to 3.0 mg/kg.

Profiling relied on immunoSEQ multiplex PCR, and the TCRdb table lists in-frame clones only, not all of them. The sample lists 52,000 or so clones, just under 85% seen once, with 2.8% in the top ten. The ends lost 4 bases at V and 4 bases at J; junction bases unmatched: 6. The CDR3 is 15 residues long. CDR1 is MNHEY and CDR2 is SVGAGI in the germline V gene. The chain couples TRBV6-5 to TRBJ2-2; 7 bases align to TRBD1. The starting material was CD4+ or CD8+ T cells sorted from blood, obtained in a trial of the OX40 agonist ivuxolimab. This sequence was found in an adult with an advanced solid tumor such as melanoma, head and neck, liver or kidney cancer. Written as DNA, the CDR3 is TGTGCCAGCAGTTCGGGACAGCCCGGCACCGGGGAGCTGTTTTTT. Translating gives CASSSGQPGTGELFF.